Each of the 29 T cell receptor beta chains below was sequenced from the same sample in a study of spatial heterogeneity in lung cancer. Time point described: sample taken at primary tumor resection. Unsorted whole RNA of tumor, nontumor lung or frozen PBMC was sequenced. Using its own MiXCR run on the 5' RACE reads, TCRdb lists one record per CDR3 protein. The sample has under 75,000 distinct CDR3 sequences; 10% to 15% are singletons. This material consisted of PBMCs, taken at surgery. The receptors were gathered from a male donor with early-stage non-small cell lung cancer.

V gene TRBV10-3 combines with J gene TRBJ2-3; D is unclear. The CDR3 is 11 amino acids. Germline CDR1 and CDR2: ENHRY and SYGVKD. Trimming removed 10 bases from V and 5 bases from J, with 10 bases in between. In nucleotides, the CDR3 is TGTGCCACCCAGGACGGAGATACGCAGTATTTT. Encoded protein: CATQDGDTQYF.

This clonotype was counted only a few times. The chain uses TRBV5-6 and TRBJ2-2; D gene uncertain. There are 15 residues in the CDR3. Germline V lookup: CDR1 SGHDT, CDR2 YYEEEE. Trimming left V 0 bases short and J 1 base short, with 7 bases between. CDR3 in amino acids: CASSLAQRNTGELFF. In DNA, the CDR3 is TGTGCCAGCAGCTTGGCACAGAGGAACACCGGGGAGCTGTTTTTT.

This clonotype was seen at least ten times. J is TRBJ2-7 and V is TRBV18; D is unresolved. V lost 6 bases and J lost 4, with 16 bases in between. The CDR3 contains 14 residues. Germline V lookup: CDR1 KGHSH, CDR2 LQKENI. CDR3 DNA: TGTGCCAGCTCCGCGCTCACGGCATCTTACGAGCAGTACTTC. Its translation: CASSALTASYEQYF.

This clonotype has ten or more counts. The rearrangement joins TRBV29-1 to TRBJ1-1; 7 positions agree with TRBD1. V lost 4 bases to trimming and J lost 7 bases; unmatched junction nucleotides: 6. Germline lookup yields CDR1 SQVTM and CDR2 ANQGSEA. The CDR3 is 12 amino acids. The CDR3 loop is CSVGDSPGEAFF. For the CDR3, the DNA is TGCAGCGTTGGGGACAGCCCCGGTGAAGCTTTCTTT.

This clonotype has just a few counts. The rearrangement uses TRBV5-1 and TRBJ2-5; 7 bases are a match to TRBD2. The CDR3 covers 13 residues. The germline CDR1 and CDR2 sequences are SGHRS and YFSETQ. Trimming at V came to 4 bases and at J to 5 bases, leaving 5 bases not matched to a gene. The CDR3 DNA sequence: TGCGCCAGCAGCCTGTCCGGGGGGGAGACCCAGTACTTC. This codes for CASSLSGGETQYF. Full variable domain (remainder filled in from reference TRBV5-1 and TRBJ2-5): KAGVTQTPRYLIKTRGQQVTLSCSPISGHRSVSWYQQTPGQGLQFLFEYFSETQRNKGNFPGRFSGRQFSNSRSEMNVSTLELGDSALYLCASSLSGGETQYFGPGTRLLVL.

The chain joins TRBV6-2 or TRBV6-3 to TRBJ2-3; D might be TRBD1 or TRBD2, each matching 5 bases. CDR3 length equals 14 residues. Germline V gives CDR1 MNHEY, CDR2 SVGEGT. V was cut by 6 bases and J by 1 base, with 11 bases left in between. The DNA of the CDR3 is TGTGCCAGCAGCCGGGACGATGGCACAGATACGCAGTATTTT. Its protein product is CASSRDDGTDTQYF.

This clonotype was counted between two and nine times. The chain combines TRBV6-6 with TRBJ2-1, with 8 bases that match TRBD2. The CDR3 sequence is 16 residues long. In germline, CDR1 is MNHNY, CDR2 SVGAGI (reference sequence). The ends lost 5 bases at V and 3 bases at J; junction bases unmatched: 9. This CDR3 reads CASSTSGGQVYNEQFF. The CDR3 bases are TGTGCCAGCAGTACAAGCGGGGGTCAGGTCTACAATGAGCAGTTCTTC.

This clonotype was seen ten or more times. The CDR3 loop is CASTRGQLNTEAFF. The DNA for the CDR3 is TGTGCCAGCACCCGTGGGCAACTGAACACTGAAGCTTTCTTT. The genes are TRBV6-2 or TRBV6-3 and TRBJ1-1; no firm D call. Looked up from germline, CDR1 is MNHEY and CDR2 is SVGEGT. V was clipped by 7 bases and J by 0 bases, with 12 bases between them. The CDR3 consists of 14 residues.

This clonotype was detected a few times. V is TRBV10-3 and J is TRBJ1-1; weak D call: TRBD1 (6 bases). Germline-derived CDR1 and CDR2 are ENHRY and SYGVKD. The germline V and J ends were trimmed by 2 bases and 7 bases, with 11 bases remaining between them. The CDR3 runs 13 residues. The DNA for the CDR3 is TGTGCCATCAGTGAGGTCAGGGGATATGAAGCTTTCTTT. Its translation is CAISEVRGYEAFF.

This clonotype was counted ten times or more. The CDR3 loop reads CASSLRTGSPLHF. The CDR3, as DNA: TGTGCCAGCAGCTTGCGGACGGGGTCACCCCTCCACTTT. This chain uses TRBV11-2 with TRBJ1-6; unclear D gene. Germline CDR1 reads SGHAT; CDR2 reads FQNNGV. CDR3 length: 13 amino acids. The ends were cut back, 3 bases at V and 10 bases at J, with 10 bases in the middle.

This clonotype was detected only a few times. The chain links TRBV10-3 to TRBJ1-4, with TRBD1 matching 8 bases. V dropped 4 bases and J dropped 5; count of bases not matched to a gene: 3. There are 14 residues in the CDR3. Germline-derived CDR1 and CDR2 are ENHRY and SYGVKD. The chain's CDR3 is CAISAGTGNEKLFF. The CDR3 bases are TGTGCCATCAGTGCCGGGACAGGCAATGAAAAACTGTTTTTT.

The V call is TRBV2, the J call TRBJ2-3; D not resolved. Germline V gives CDR1 SNHLY, CDR2 FYNNEI. The V gene lost 7 bases and the J gene lost 1 base, with 3 bases spanning the gap. The CDR3 is made up of 11 amino acids. DNA for the CDR3: TGTGCCAGCAAGGGCACAGATACGCAGTATTTT. It translates to CASKGTDTQYF.

The V and J genes are TRBV6-2 or TRBV6-3 and TRBJ2-1; 9 bases fit TRBD1. In germline, CDR1 is MNHEY, CDR2 SVGEGT. V shed 6 bases and J 7 bases; nucleotides not matched to a gene: 10. The CDR3 loop spans 15 amino acids. This CDR3 is CASRLGQGRWNEQFF. CDR3 DNA sequence: TGTGCCAGCAGACTTGGACAGGGGCGGTGGAATGAGCAGTTCTTC.

V gene TRBV12-3 or TRBV12-4 combines with J gene TRBJ2-7; 9 bases are shared with TRBD1. CDR3 length: 19 amino acids. Unmatched junction bases numbered 23, after V lost 5 bases and J lost 6 bases. The CDR3 DNA reads TGTGCCAGCAGTGCGGGCAGAGGGGTCTGGGACAGGGAAGGTCGCGAGCAGTACTTC. Its translation is CASSAGRGVWDREGREQYF.

This chain links TRBV7-2 with TRBJ2-2; D ambiguous. The CDR3 totals 13 residues. Trimming took 4 bases from V and 6 from J, leaving 9 bases between them. Germline V gene lookup returns CDR1 SGHTA and CDR2 FQGNSA. The CDR3 coding sequence is TGTGCCAGCAGCTCCCATGGAGCCGGGGAGCTGTTTTTT. Protein: CASSSHGAGELFF.

This clonotype was counted ten times or more. The CDR3 sequence is CASSSALTSGSGHEQFF. The CDR3 coding sequence is TGCGCCAGCAGCTCTGCCCTTACTAGCGGGAGCGGTCATGAGCAGTTCTTC. The rearrangement joins TRBV5-1 to TRBJ2-1, with 11 bases identical to TRBD2. The junction had 13 bases not matched to a gene; V was cut back by 3 bases and J by 8 bases. The CDR3 length is 17 residues. Germline-derived CDR1 and CDR2 are SGHRS and YFSETQ. Complete variable domain (other parts from reference TRBV5-1 and TRBJ2-1): KAGVTQTPRYLIKTRGQQVTLSCSPISGHRSVSWYQQTPGQGLQFLFEYFSETQRNKGNFPGRFSGRQFSNSRSEMNVSTLELGDSALYLCASSSALTSGSGHEQFFGPGTRLTVL.

This clonotype was recorded many times. This chain uses TRBV29-1 with TRBJ1-2; the match to TRBD1 covers 7 bases. The junction had 19 bases not matched to a gene; V was cut back by 6 bases and J by 9 bases. The CDR3 contains 15 residues. Germline V gene data show CDR1 as SQVTM and CDR2 as ANQGSEA. The CDR3 loop reads CSVETGFGGVWSYTF. DNA of the CDR3: TGCAGCGTGGAGACAGGGTTTGGGGGCGTCTGGAGCTACACCTTC.

The J gene is TRBJ1-4, the V gene TRBV25-1; D call uncertain. Germline V lookup: CDR1 MGHDK, CDR2 SYGVNS. V gave up 3 bases and J gave up 2 bases, with 7 bases separating them. This CDR3 has 14 residues. CDR3 in DNA: TGTGCCAGCAGTGAGAGGGTCACTAATGAAAAACTGTTTTTT. This translates into CASSERVTNEKLFF.

This clonotype was seen a handful of times. The chain carries TRBV7-6 and TRBJ1-5; D remains unclear. V was shortened by 1 base and J by 5 bases, with 12 bases between the two germline ends. The V gene's germline CDR1 is SGHVS and CDR2 FNYEAQ. The CDR3 totals 15 residues. This CDR3 reads CASSLEAGSYQPQHF. The CDR3 DNA sequence: TGTGCCAGCAGCTTAGAGGCCGGATCTTATCAGCCCCAGCATTTT.

The CDR3 bases are TGCAGTGCTGGTCTATTACCGGGACTAGCAACAGATACGCAGTATTTT. The encoded protein is CSAGLLPGLATDTQYF. V usage is TRBV20-1 and J usage is TRBJ2-3; 9 positions match TRBD2. The CDR3 loop spans 16 amino acids. J gave up 3 bases and V 5 bases, and 12 bases lay outside the gene matches. CDR1 DFQATT and CDR2 SNEGSKA come from the germline V gene (reference sequence).

This clonotype was counted a few times. The rearrangement links TRBV12-3 or TRBV12-4 to TRBJ1-5; D uncertain. V lost 0 bases to trimming and J lost 2 bases, with 8 bases between them. CDR3 length equals 15 residues. The CDR3 loop is CASSLAVGGNQPQHF. CDR3 coding DNA: TGTGCCAGCAGTTTAGCGGTTGGGGGCAATCAGCCCCAGCATTTT.

This clonotype has just a few counts. The CDR3 loop reads CAWSAGVGTDTQYF. In DNA, the CDR3 is TGTGCCTGGAGTGCGGGAGTGGGCACAGATACGCAGTATTTT. This chain connects TRBV30 to TRBJ2-3; TRBD2 is a possible D gene (6 bases). Trimming took 1 base from V and 1 from J, leaving 9 bases between them. Germline CDR1 reads GTSNPN; CDR2 reads SVGIG (reference sequence). This CDR3 is built from 14 residues.

This clonotype has ten or more counts. CDR3 DNA sequence: TGTGCCATCAGCGCTACAGGATACACTGAAGCTTTCTTT. It codes for CAISATGYTEAFF. The chain carries TRBV10-3 and TRBJ1-1; D may be TRBD1 (5 bases). The V end was cut by 6 bases, the J end by 3 bases, with 11 bases between. CDR3 size: 13 residues. CDR1 is ENHRY, CDR2 SYGVKD, per germline.

This clonotype has ten or more counts. The chain is built from TRBV5-1 and TRBJ2-3, with D unclear. Germline V gene data show CDR1 as SGHRS and CDR2 as YFSETQ. V dropped 5 bases and J dropped 2 bases, with 12 bases sitting between them. The CDR3 length is 14 residues. The CDR3 sequence: CASRSDPHTDTQYF. The CDR3 coding sequence is TGCGCCAGCAGGTCAGACCCACACACAGATACGCAGTATTTT. The complete variable domain, with remaining parts taken from reference TRBV5-1 and TRBJ2-3, reads KAGVTQTPRYLIKTRGQQVTLSCSPISGHRSVSWYQQTPGQGLQFLFEYFSETQRNKGNFPGRFSGRQFSNSRSEMNVSTLELGDSALYLCASRSDPHTDTQYFGPGTRLTVL.

The chain joins TRBV6-2 or TRBV6-3 to TRBJ1-2; 7 nucleotides match TRBD1. The CDR3 contains 14 residues. The V gene's germline CDR1 is MNHEY and CDR2 SVGEGT. Losses at the gene ends were 4 bases for V and 3 bases for J; bases not matched to a gene: 5. The CDR3: CASSSTGKYYGYTF. CDR3 nucleotides: TGTGCCAGCAGTTCGACAGGGAAGTACTATGGCTACACCTTC.

V and J are TRBV20-1 and TRBJ1-5; D remains unclear. CDR1 and CDR2 from the germline V gene are DFQATT and SNEGSKA (reference sequence). V lost 3 bases and J lost 2, with 2 bases in between. The CDR3 length is 11 residues. CDR3 sequence reads: CSARCNQPQHF. In DNA form, the CDR3 reads TGCAGTGCTAGGTGCAATCAGCCCCAGCATTTT.

This clonotype showed up many times. This chain uses TRBV29-1 with TRBJ1-1; a possible D gene is TRBD1 (5 bases). V dropped 4 bases and J dropped 5 bases, with 23 bases sitting between them. CDR3 length: 16 residues. Germline lookup yields CDR1 SQVTM and CDR2 ANQGSEA. CDR3 region: CSVVGVTRLPRTEAFF. CDR3 coding DNA: TGCAGCGTTGTGGGGGTTACAAGATTGCCGAGAACTGAAGCTTTCTTT.

The CDR3 sequence: CASSEMAGVKEQYF. In nucleotides, the CDR3 is TGCGCCAGCAGTGAGATGGCGGGAGTGAAAGAGCAGTACTTC. V gene TRBV10-2 combines with J gene TRBJ2-7; TRBD2 matches at 7 bases. J gave up 7 bases and V 2 bases, and 8 bases lay outside the gene matches. The CDR3 loop spans 14 amino acids. Germline CDR1 and CDR2: WSHSY and SAAADI.

This clonotype was seen only a few times. This sequence joins TRBV18 and TRBJ1-2; D might be TRBD1 (5 bases). The CDR3 extends over 15 amino acids. Deletions cut 1 base from V and 2 bases from J, with 11 bases between. Germline V lookup: CDR1 KGHSH, CDR2 LQKENI. In DNA, the CDR3 is TGTGCCAGCTCACCACTTGGCAGGGAGAACTATGGCTACACCTTC. This translates into CASSPLGRENYGYTF.